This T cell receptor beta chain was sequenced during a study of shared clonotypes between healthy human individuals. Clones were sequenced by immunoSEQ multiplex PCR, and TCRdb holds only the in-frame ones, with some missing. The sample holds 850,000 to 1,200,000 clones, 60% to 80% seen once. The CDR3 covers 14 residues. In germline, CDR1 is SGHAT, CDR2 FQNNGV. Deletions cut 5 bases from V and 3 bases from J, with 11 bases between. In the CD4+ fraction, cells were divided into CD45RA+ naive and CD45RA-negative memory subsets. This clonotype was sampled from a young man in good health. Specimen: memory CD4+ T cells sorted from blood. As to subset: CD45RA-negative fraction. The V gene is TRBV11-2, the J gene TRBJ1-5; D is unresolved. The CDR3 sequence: CASSLGVNNQPQHF. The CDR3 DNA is TGTGCCAGCAGCCTAGGCGTAAACAATCAGCCCCAGCATTTT.